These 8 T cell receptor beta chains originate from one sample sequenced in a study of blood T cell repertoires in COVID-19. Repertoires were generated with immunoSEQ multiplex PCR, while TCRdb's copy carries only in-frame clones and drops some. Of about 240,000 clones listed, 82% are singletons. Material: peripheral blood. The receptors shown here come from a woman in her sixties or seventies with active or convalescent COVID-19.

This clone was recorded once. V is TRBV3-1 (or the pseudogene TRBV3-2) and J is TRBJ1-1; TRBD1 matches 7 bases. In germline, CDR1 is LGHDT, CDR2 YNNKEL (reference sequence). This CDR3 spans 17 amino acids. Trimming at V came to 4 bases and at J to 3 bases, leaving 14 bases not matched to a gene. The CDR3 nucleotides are TGTGCCAGCAGCCTATACAGGGGTCGGGGGTGGTACACTGAAGCTTTCTTT. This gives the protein CASSLYRGRGWYTEAFF.

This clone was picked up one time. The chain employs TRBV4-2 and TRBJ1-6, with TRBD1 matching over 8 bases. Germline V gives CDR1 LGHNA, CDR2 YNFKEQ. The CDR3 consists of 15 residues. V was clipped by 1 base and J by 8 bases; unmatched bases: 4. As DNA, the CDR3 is TGTGCCAGCAGCCAAGGGACAGGGAATGATTCACCCCTCCACTTT. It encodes CASSQGTGNDSPLHF.

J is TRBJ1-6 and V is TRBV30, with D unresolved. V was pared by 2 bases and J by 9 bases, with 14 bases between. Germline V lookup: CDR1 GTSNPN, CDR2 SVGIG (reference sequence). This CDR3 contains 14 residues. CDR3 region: CAWSREREGSPLHF. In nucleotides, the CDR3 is TGTGCCTGGAGTCGGGAAAGGGAAGGTTCACCCCTCCACTTT.

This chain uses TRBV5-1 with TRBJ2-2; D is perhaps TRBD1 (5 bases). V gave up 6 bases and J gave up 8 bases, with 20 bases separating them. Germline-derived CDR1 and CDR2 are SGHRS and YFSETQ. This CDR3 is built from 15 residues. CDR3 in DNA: TGCGCCAGCACTTTTAGGGGTGAAGGTATTGGGGAGCTGTTTTTT. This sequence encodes CASTFRGEGIGELFF.

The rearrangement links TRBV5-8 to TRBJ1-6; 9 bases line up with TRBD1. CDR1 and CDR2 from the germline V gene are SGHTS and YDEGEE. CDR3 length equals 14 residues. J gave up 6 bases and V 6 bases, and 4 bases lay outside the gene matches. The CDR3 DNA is TGTGCCAGCAACCCGGGACAGGGTAATTCACCCCTCCACTTT. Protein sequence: CASNPGQGNSPLHF.

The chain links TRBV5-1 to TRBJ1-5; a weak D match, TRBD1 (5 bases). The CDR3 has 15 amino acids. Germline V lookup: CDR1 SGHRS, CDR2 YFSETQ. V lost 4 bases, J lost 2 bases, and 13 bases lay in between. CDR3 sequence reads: CASSPGPGGNQPQHF. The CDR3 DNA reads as TGCGCCAGCAGCCCGGGTCCGGGGGGCAATCAGCCCCAGCATTTT.

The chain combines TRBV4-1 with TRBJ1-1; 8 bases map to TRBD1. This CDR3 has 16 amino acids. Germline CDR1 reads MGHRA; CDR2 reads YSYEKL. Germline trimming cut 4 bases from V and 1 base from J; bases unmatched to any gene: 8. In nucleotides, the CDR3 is TGCGCCAGCAGCCCGCCCTTGGGACAGGAGAACACTGAAGCTTTCTTT. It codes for CASSPPLGQENTEAFF.

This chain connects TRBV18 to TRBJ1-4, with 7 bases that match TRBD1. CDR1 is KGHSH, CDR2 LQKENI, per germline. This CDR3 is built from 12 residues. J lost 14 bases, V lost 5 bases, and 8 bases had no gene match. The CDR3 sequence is CASSSQAGGLFF. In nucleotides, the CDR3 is TGTGCCAGCTCATCGCAGGCAGGGGGTCTGTTTTTT.